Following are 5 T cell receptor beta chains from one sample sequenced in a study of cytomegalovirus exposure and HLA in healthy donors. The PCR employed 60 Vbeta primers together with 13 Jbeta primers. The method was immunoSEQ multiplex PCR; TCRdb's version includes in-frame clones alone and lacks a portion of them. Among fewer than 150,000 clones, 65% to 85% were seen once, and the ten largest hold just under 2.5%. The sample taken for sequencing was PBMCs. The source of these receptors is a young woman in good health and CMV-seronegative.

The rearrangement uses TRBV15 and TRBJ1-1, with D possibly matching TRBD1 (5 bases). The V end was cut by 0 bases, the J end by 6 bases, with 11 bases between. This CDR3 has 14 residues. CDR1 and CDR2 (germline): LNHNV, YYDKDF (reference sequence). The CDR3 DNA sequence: TGTGCCACCAGCAGAGATAGGGGTTACGCTGAAGCTTTCTTT. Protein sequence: CATSRDRGYAEAFF.

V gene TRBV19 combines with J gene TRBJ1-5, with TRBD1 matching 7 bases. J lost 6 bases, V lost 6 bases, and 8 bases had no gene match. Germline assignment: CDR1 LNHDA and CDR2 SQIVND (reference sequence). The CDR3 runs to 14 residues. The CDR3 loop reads CASRIGAGGQPQHF. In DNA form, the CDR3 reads TGTGCCAGTAGAATTGGGGCAGGGGGTCAGCCCCAGCATTTT.

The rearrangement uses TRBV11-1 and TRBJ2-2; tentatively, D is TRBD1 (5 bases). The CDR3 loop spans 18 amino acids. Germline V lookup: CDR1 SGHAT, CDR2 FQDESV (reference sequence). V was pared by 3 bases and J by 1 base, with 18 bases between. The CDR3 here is CASSFTNTDRLNTGELFF. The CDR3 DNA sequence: TGTGCCAGCAGCTTCACCAATACCGACAGACTGAACACCGGGGAGCTGTTTTTT. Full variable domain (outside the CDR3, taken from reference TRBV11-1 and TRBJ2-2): EAEVAQSPRYKITEKSQAVAFWCDPISGHATLYWYRQILGQGPELLVQFQDESVVDDSQLPKDRFSAERLKGVDSTLKIQPAELGDSAMYLCASSFTNTDRLNTGELFFGEGSRLTVL.

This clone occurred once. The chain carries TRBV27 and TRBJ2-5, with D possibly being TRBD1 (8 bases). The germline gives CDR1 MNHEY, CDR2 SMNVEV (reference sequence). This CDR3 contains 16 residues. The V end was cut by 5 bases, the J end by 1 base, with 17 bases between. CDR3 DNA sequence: TGTGCCAGCAGTGGCCTACAGGGGGGGTTCCAAGAGACCCAGTACTTC. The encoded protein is CASSGLQGGFQETQYF.

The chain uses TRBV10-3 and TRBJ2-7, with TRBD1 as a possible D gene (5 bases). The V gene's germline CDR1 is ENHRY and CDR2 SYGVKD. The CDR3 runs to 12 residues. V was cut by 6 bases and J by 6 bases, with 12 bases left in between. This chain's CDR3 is CAISPQGGEQYF. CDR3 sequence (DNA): TGTGCCATCAGCCCTCAGGGCGGCGAGCAGTACTTC.